This paragraph covers one TCR beta chain sequence. Its antigen is undetermined. The CDR3 is made up of 13 amino acids. Trimming pared 3 bases from V and 7 bases from J, leaving 12 bases between. Germline V CDR1 and CDR2: SNHLY, FYNNEI. This sample was included in a study of cytomegalovirus exposure and HLA in healthy donors. Study outcomes and limitations: Using the classifier, cytomegalovirus status was reportedly diagnosed with high specificity and sensitivity.

Here immunoSEQ multiplex PCR was the method, and the copy in TCRdb shows in-frame clones only, minus some. The data hold a few hundred thousand clones, with approximately 88% observed a single time. V is TRBV2 and J is TRBJ1-2; D call uncertain. Material: PBMCs. The clonotype originates from a man aged 25 to 45 in good health and CMV-seronegative. CDR3: CASSEGPLRGYTF. CDR3 coding DNA: TGTGCCAGCAGTGAGGGCCCCTTACGTGGCTACACCTTC. The full variable domain, completed using reference TRBV2 and TRBJ1-2, is EPEVTQTPSHQVTQMGQEVILRCVPISNHLYFYWYRQILGQKVEFLVSFYNNEISEKSEIFDDQFSVERPDGSNFTLKIRSTKLEDSAMYFCASSEGPLRGYTFGSGTRLTVV.